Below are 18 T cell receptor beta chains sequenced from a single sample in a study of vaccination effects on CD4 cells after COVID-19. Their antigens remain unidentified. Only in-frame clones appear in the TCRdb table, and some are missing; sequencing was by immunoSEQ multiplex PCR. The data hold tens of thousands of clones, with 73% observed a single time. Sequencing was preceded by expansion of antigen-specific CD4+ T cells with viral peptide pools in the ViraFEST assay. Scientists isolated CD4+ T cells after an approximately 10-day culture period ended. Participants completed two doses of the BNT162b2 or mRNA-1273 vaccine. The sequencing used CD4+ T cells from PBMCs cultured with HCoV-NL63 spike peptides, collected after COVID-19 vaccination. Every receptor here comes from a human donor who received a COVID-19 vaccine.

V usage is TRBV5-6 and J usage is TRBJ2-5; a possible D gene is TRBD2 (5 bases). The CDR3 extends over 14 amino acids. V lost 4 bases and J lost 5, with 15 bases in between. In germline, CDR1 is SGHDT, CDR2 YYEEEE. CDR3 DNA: TGTGCCAGCAGCCCAACGGGGATCGGGGAGACCCAGTACTTC. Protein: CASSPTGIGETQYF.

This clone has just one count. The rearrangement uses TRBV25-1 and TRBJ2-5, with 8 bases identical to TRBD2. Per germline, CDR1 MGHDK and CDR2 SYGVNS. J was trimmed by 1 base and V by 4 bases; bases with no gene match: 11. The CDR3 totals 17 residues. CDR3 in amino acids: CASSGPRVAGRQETQYF. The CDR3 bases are TGTGCCAGCAGTGGCCCCAGGGTAGCGGGACGCCAAGAGACCCAGTACTTC.

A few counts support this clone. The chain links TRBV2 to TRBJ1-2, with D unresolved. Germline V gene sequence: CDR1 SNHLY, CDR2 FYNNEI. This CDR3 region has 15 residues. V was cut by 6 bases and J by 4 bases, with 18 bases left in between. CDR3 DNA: TGTGCCAGCAGACAAAGTACCCTACCCGGCTATGGCTACACCTTC. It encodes CASRQSTLPGYGYTF.

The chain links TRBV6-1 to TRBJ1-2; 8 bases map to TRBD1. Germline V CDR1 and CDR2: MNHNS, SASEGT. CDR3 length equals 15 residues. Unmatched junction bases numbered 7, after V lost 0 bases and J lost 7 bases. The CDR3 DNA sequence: TGTGCCAGCAGTGAAGCACAGGGGGTTCGAAGTGGCTACACCTTC. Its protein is CASSEAQGVRSGYTF.

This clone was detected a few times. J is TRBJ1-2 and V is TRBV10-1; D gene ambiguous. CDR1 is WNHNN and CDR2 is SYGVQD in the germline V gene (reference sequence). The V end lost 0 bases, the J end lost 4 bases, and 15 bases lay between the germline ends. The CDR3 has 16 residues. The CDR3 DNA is TGCGCCAGCAGTGAGTCAGCGGACCCAGCGGCCTATGGCTACACCTTC. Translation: CASSESADPAAYGYTF.

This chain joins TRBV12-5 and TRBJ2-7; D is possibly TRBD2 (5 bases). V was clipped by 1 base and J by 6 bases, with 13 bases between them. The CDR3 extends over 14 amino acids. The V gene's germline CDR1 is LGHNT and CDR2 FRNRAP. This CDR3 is CASGLARLAGEQYF. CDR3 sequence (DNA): TGTGCTAGTGGTTTGGCACGCCTAGCAGGCGAGCAGTACTTC.

The CDR3 loop reads CAWSVQRQGRSNQPQHF. CDR3 nucleotides: TGTGCCTGGAGTGTACAGAGACAGGGAAGGTCGAATCAGCCCCAGCATTTT. This chain links TRBV30 with TRBJ1-5; 7 bases are shared with TRBD1. The germline gives CDR1 GTSNPN, CDR2 SVGIG (reference sequence). V gave up 0 bases and J gave up 4 bases; unmatched junction bases: 12. This CDR3 has 17 amino acids.

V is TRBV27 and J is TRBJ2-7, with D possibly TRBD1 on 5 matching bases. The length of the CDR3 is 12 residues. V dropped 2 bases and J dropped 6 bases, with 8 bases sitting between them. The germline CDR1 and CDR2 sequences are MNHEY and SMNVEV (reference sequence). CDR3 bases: TGTGCCAGCAGTTTAAGGCAGGGCGAGCAGTACTTC. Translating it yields CASSLRQGEQYF.

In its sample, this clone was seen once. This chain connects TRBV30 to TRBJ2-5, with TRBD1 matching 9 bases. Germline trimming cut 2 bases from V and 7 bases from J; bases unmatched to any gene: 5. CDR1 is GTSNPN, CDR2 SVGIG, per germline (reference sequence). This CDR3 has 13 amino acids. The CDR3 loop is CAWSLQGARTQYF. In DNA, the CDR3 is TGTGCCTGGAGTTTACAGGGGGCCCGGACCCAGTACTTC.

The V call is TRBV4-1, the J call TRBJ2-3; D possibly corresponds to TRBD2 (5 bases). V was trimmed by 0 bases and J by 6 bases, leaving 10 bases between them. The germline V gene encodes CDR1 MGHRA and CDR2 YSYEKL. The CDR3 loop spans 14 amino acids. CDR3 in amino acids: CASSQETGVDTQYF. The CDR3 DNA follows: TGCGCCAGCAGCCAAGAAACCGGGGTGGATACGCAGTATTTT.

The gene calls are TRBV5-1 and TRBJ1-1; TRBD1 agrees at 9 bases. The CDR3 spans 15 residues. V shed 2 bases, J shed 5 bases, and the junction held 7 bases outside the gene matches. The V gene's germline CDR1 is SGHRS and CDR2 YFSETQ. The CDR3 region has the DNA TGCGCCAGCAGCTTACCCGGACAGGGGTTAACTGAAGCTTTCTTT. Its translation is CASSLPGQGLTEAFF.

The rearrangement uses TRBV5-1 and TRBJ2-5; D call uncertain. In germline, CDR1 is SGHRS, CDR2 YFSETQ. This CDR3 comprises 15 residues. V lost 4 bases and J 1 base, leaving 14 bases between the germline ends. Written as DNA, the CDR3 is TGCGCCAGCAGCGGAGCTGGACCCACCCAAGAGACCCAGTACTTC. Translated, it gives CASSGAGPTQETQYF.

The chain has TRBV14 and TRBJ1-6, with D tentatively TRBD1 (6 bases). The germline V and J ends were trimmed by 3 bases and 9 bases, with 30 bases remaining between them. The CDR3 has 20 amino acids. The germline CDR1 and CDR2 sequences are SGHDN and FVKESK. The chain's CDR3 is CASSQGIPGQTPMMGSPLHF. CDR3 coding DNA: TGTGCCAGCAGCCAGGGAATCCCTGGACAGACCCCGATGATGGGTTCACCCCTCCACTTT.

The CDR3 nucleotides are TGTGCCAGCAGCTTAGCGGGGGGCCCATGGGGCGAGCAGTACTTC. Translation: CASSLAGGPWGEQYF. The chain couples TRBV7-9 to TRBJ2-7; possibly TRBD1 or TRBD2 for D (6 bases each). Germline CDR1 and CDR2: SEHNR and FQNEAQ (reference sequence). The CDR3 consists of 15 residues. V dropped 0 bases and J dropped 6 bases, with 15 bases sitting between them. The variable domain in full, completed from reference TRBV7-9 and TRBJ2-7, reads DTGVSQNPRHKITKRGQNVTFRCDPISEHNRLYWYRQTLGQGPEFLTYFQNEAQLEKSRLLSDRFSAERPKGSFSTLEIQRTEQGDSAMYLCASSLAGGPWGEQYFGPGTRLTVT.

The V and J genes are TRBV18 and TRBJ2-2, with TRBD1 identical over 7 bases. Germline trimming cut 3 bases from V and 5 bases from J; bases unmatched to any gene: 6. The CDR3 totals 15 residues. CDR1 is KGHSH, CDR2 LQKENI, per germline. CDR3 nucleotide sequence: TGTGCCAGCTCACCGGGACAGCAAGGGACCGGGGAGCTGTTTTTT. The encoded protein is CASSPGQQGTGELFF.

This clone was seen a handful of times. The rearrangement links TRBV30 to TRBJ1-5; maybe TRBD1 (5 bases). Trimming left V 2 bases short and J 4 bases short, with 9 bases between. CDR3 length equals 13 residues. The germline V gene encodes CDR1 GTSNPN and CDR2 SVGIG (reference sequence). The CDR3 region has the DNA TGTGCCTGGAGTTACGGACAAAATCAGCCCCAGCATTTT. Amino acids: CAWSYGQNQPQHF. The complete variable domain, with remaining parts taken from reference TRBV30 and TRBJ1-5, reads SQTIHQWPATLVQPVGSPLSLECTVEGTSNPNLYWYRQAAGRGLQLLFYSVGIGQISSEVPQNLSASRPQDRQFILSSKKLLLSDSGFYLCAWSYGQNQPQHFGDGTRLSIL.

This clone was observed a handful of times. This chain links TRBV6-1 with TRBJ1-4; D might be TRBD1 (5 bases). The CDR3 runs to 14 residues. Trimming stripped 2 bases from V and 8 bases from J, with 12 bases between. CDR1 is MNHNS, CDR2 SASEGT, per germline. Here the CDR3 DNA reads TGTGCCAGCAGTGAAACAGGAACTGGCGAAAAACTGTTTTTT. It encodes CASSETGTGEKLFF.

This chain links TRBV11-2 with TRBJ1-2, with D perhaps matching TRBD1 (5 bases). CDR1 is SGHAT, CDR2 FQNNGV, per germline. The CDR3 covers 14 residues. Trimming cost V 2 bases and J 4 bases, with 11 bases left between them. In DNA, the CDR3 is TGTGCCAGCAGCTTATCCGGGGGTGGCTATGGCTACACCTTC. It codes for CASSLSGGGYGYTF.